The 29 T cell receptor beta chains below all came from one sample that was sequenced in a study of stem cell transplantation in POMP-related autoinflammatory disease (dated by TCRdb to about 2021). Preparation of the library involved the immunoSEQ multiplex PCR assay. In TCRdb, the immuneACCESS table is reduced to in-frame sequences with V and J assigned. These tables do not hold every clone; where another copy was compared, an unresolved V gene accounts for under half, and the others remain unexplained. This sample is represented by tens of thousands of clones; roughly 91% of them were singletons. 0.5% to 0.85% of the sample is in the top ten clones. The sample's time point, from its label and the paper: after hematopoietic stem cell transplant. Material: CD4+ T cells from PBMCs, obtained after stem cell transplantation. The source of these receptors is a human patient with POMP-related autoinflammation and immune dysregulation (PRAID). After a transplant, the donor of the graft may account for some T cells.

V and J are TRBV2 and TRBJ2-3; 10 bases fit TRBD1. V dropped 6 bases and J dropped 2; count of bases not matched to a gene: 5. The germline V gene encodes CDR1 SNHLY and CDR2 FYNNEI. This CDR3 comprises 15 residues. The CDR3 region has the DNA TGTGCCAGCAGGAGGGACAGGGGCATCACAGATACGCAGTATTTT. Translated: CASRRDRGITDTQYF.

The J gene is TRBJ2-3, the V gene TRBV10-1, with a possible D match to TRBD2 (5 bases). The CDR3 length is 16 residues. Germline CDR1 reads WNHNN; CDR2 reads SYGVQD (reference sequence). Trimming cost V 3 bases and J 1 base, with 14 bases left between them. The CDR3 nucleotides read TGCGCCAGCAGTGATGGACTCATGCCTGGCACAGATACGCAGTATTTT. It is translated as CASSDGLMPGTDTQYF.

The chain combines TRBV19 with TRBJ2-3; TRBD2 agrees at 8 bases. J was trimmed by 2 bases and V by 3 bases; bases with no gene match: 4. The CDR3 has 15 residues. From germline, CDR1 is LNHDA and CDR2 SQIVND (reference sequence). Written as DNA, the CDR3 is TGTGCCAGTAGTATGGTAGCGGGGCACACAGATACGCAGTATTTT. Amino acid sequence: CASSMVAGHTDTQYF.

The chain joins TRBV5-1 to TRBJ1-2, with 7 bases that match TRBD1. CDR1 and CDR2 (germline): SGHRS, YFSETQ. The J segment lost 4 bases and the V segment lost 0 bases, leaving 6 bases of the junction unmatched. The length of the CDR3 is 15 residues. The CDR3 nucleotides read TGCGCCAGCAGCTTGGCTAGGGACAGCTCCTATGGCTACACCTTC. Protein sequence: CASSLARDSSYGYTF.

The chain is built from TRBV9 and TRBJ1-6; D unclear. This CDR3 contains 16 residues. V was pared by 0 bases and J by 5 bases, with 12 bases between. Germline V CDR1 and CDR2: SGDLS, YYNGEE. The CDR3 DNA follows: TGTGCCAGCAGCGTAGGAGGTTTTACCGATAATTCACCCCTCCACTTT. It specifies CASSVGGFTDNSPLHF.

The DNA of the CDR3 is TGTGCCAGCAGCTTTGGGAGTATAAACTATGGCTACACCTTC. As protein: CASSFGSINYGYTF. This chain connects TRBV7-9 to TRBJ1-2, with D unresolved. The CDR3 runs 14 residues. Germline V gives CDR1 SEHNR, CDR2 FQNEAQ (reference sequence). Trimming took off 3 bases at V and 2 bases at J, with 10 bases between the two ends.

The rearrangement links TRBV28 to TRBJ1-5, with D possibly TRBD1 on 5 matching bases. V lost 7 bases and J lost 6, with 10 bases in between. The CDR3 has 12 residues. From germline, CDR1 is MDHEN and CDR2 SYDVKM. In DNA, the CDR3 is TGTGCCAGCAACATACAGGCTCAGCCCCAGCATTTT. The encoded protein is CASNIQAQPQHF.

The chain has TRBV14 and TRBJ2-1; 12 nucleotides agree with TRBD2. This CDR3 has 17 amino acids. Germline V gives CDR1 SGHDN, CDR2 FVKESK. Unmatched junction bases numbered 8, after V lost 4 bases and J lost 4 bases. In DNA form, the CDR3 reads TGTGCCAGCAGCCGACGAATCGGGACTAGCGGGTACAATGAGCAGTTCTTC. It encodes CASSRRIGTSGYNEQFF. Filled out from reference TRBV14 and TRBJ2-1, the complete variable domain reads EAGVTQFPSHSVIEKGQTVTLRCDPISGHDNLYWYRRVMGKEIKFLLHFVKESKQDESGMPNNRFLAERTGGTYSTLKVQPAELEDSGVYFCASSRRIGTSGYNEQFFGPGTRLTVL.

This clone was seen only once. The rearrangement links TRBV18 to TRBJ1-5; tentative D call: TRBD1 (6 bases). Looked up from germline, CDR1 is KGHSH and CDR2 is LQKENI. V lost 5 bases, J lost 2 bases, and 10 bases lay in between. The CDR3 spans 14 residues. The CDR3 loop is CASSRQVGNQPQHF. CDR3 in DNA: TGTGCCAGCTCAAGACAGGTGGGCAATCAGCCCCAGCATTTT.

The chain links TRBV28 to TRBJ2-5, with 8 bases lining up with TRBD1. The germline CDR1 and CDR2 sequences are MDHEN and SYDVKM. Trimming took 6 bases from V and 2 from J; bases not matched to a gene: 2. The CDR3 extends over 13 amino acids. CDR3 residues: CASSRTGQETQYF. The CDR3 nucleotides read TGTGCCAGCAGCCGGACAGGGCAAGAGACCCAGTACTTC.

The chain uses TRBV29-1 and TRBJ2-7, with a possible D match to TRBD1 (5 bases). Trimming pared 4 bases from V and 0 bases from J, leaving 7 bases between. The CDR3 extends over 12 amino acids. Germline V gives CDR1 SQVTM, CDR2 ANQGSEA. The CDR3 DNA reads TGCAGCGTTGCCAGGGACTCCTACGAGCAGTACTTC. Its protein is CSVARDSYEQYF.

This clone has a handful of counts. V usage is TRBV3-1 (or the pseudogene TRBV3-2) and J usage is TRBJ2-2; D is uncertain. There are 15 residues in the CDR3. CDR1 LGHDT and CDR2 YNNKEL come from the germline V gene (reference sequence). V lost 1 base and J 2 bases, leaving 8 bases between the germline ends. CDR3 bases: TGTGCCAGCAGCCAAGGGAACAGTAACACCGGGGAGCTGTTTTTT. This encodes CASSQGNSNTGELFF.

The chain recombines TRBV7-9 with TRBJ2-2; TRBD1 matches at 10 bases. The germline CDR1 and CDR2 sequences are SEHNR and FQNEAQ (reference sequence). The CDR3 is made up of 17 amino acids. With V trimmed by 4 bases and J by 3 bases, 8 bases remained unmatched. The DNA for the CDR3 is TGTGCCAGCAGCTCCCCCCGGGACAGGGGACACACCGGGGAGCTGTTTTTT. Residues: CASSSPRDRGHTGELFF.

The chain links TRBV18 to TRBJ1-5, with unresolved D. Germline V lookup: CDR1 KGHSH, CDR2 LQKENI. V was pared by 3 bases and J by 9 bases, with 18 bases between. The CDR3 contains 15 residues. The CDR3 sequence is CASSPWEADPGPQHF. The CDR3 nucleotides are TGTGCCAGCTCACCTTGGGAAGCGGACCCAGGGCCCCAGCATTTT.

The chain carries TRBV6-5 and TRBJ1-5, with no clear D. CDR3 size: 13 residues. CDR1 is MNHEY and CDR2 is SVGAGI in the germline V gene. V lost 6 bases and J 0 bases, leaving 6 bases between the germline ends. The CDR3 spells CASRVYSNQPQHF. In nucleotides, the CDR3 is TGTGCCAGCAGGGTCTATAGCAATCAGCCCCAGCATTTT.

This chain joins TRBV6-2 or TRBV6-3 and TRBJ1-5, with D possibly matching TRBD1 (5 bases). Looked up from germline, CDR1 is MNHEY and CDR2 is SVGEGT. The CDR3 has 17 residues. The V end was cut by 0 bases, the J end by 6 bases, with 18 bases between. In DNA, the CDR3 is TGTGCCAGCAGTTACTCGACGTTGGACACGGGGCGTCAGCCCCAGCATTTT. Encoded protein: CASSYSTLDTGRQPQHF.

CDR3 loop: CASSGTGGGLMNTEAFF. As DNA, the CDR3 is TGTGCCAGCAGCGGGACAGGGGGAGGATTAATGAACACTGAAGCTTTCTTT. This chain connects TRBV5-5 to TRBJ1-1; 11 bases map to TRBD1. The germline V gene has CDR1 SGHKS and CDR2 YYEKEE (reference sequence). V gave up 4 bases and J gave up 0 bases; unmatched junction bases: 8. This CDR3 is 17 amino acids long.

This chain uses TRBV12-3 or TRBV12-4 with TRBJ2-7; D is unclear. The CDR3 loop spans 13 amino acids. Trimming left V 1 base short and J 4 bases short, with 8 bases between. The CDR3 loop is CASSLGPEYEQYV. For the CDR3, the DNA is TGTGCCAGCAGTTTAGGTCCGGAATACGAGCAGTACGTC.

This rearrangement joins TRBV20-1 to TRBJ2-1; no clear D. Between the trimmed V and J ends, which lost 4 bases and 4 bases, there was a span of 5 bases. Germline V lookup: CDR1 DFQATT, CDR2 SNEGSKA (reference sequence). The CDR3 has 11 amino acids. The CDR3 loop reads CSATNYNEQFF. The CDR3 nucleotides are TGCAGTGCTACCAATTACAATGAGCAGTTCTTC.

The chain combines TRBV7-3 with TRBJ1-6, with unresolved D. Between the trimmed V and J ends, which lost 2 bases and 6 bases, there was a span of 14 bases. The length of the CDR3 is 16 residues. Looked up from germline, CDR1 is SGHTA and CDR2 is FQGTGA. The CDR3 reads CASSLAPRQTNSPLHF. For the CDR3, the DNA is TGTGCCAGCAGCTTAGCCCCCCGGCAAACTAATTCACCCCTCCACTTT.

The V call is TRBV23-1, the J call TRBJ2-1; TRBD2 matches at 7 bases. TRBV23-1 is an ORF; its function is uncertain. V dropped 9 bases and J dropped 4; count of bases not matched to a gene: 6. This CDR3 is built from 13 residues. The CDR3 region has the DNA TGCGCCAGACGACTAGCTACTTACAATGAGCAGTTCTTC. Translation: CARRLATYNEQFF.

The chain's CDR3 is CASSVTTLSPLSGPKRLAKNIQYF. The CDR3 DNA is TGTGCCAGTAGTGTAACCACTCTCAGCCCCCTAAGCGGGCCTAAGCGCCTAGCCAAAAACATTCAGTACTTC. The chain combines TRBV19 with TRBJ2-4; TRBD2 might be the D (6 bases). The CDR3 has 24 amino acids. V lost 5 bases and J lost 0, with 38 bases in between. Germline CDR1 and CDR2: LNHDA and SQIVND (reference sequence). The whole variable domain, remainder taken from reference TRBV19 and TRBJ2-4, is DGGITQSPKYLFRKEGQNVTLSCEQNLNHDAMYWYRQDPGQGLRLIYYSQIVNDFQKGDIAEGYSVSREKKESFPLTVTSAQKNPTAFYLCASSVTTLSPLSGPKRLAKNIQYFGAGTRLSVL.

This clone was observed a few times. The chain is built from TRBV18 and TRBJ1-1, with D hard to call. Between the trimmed V and J ends, which lost 3 bases and 0 bases, there was a span of 11 bases. CDR3 size: 15 residues. Germline V gene data show CDR1 as KGHSH and CDR2 as LQKENI. The CDR3 region has the DNA TGTGCCAGCTCACCTGTTACGGATCTGAACACTGAAGCTTTCTTT. Encoded protein: CASSPVTDLNTEAFF.

V usage is TRBV6-1 and J usage is TRBJ2-7, with 10 bases that match TRBD1. The CDR3 loop spans 13 amino acids. Germline CDR1 and CDR2: MNHNS and SASEGT. V shed 6 bases and J 2 bases; nucleotides not matched to a gene: 1. Here the CDR3 DNA reads TGTGCCAGCAGGGGACAGGGGACCTACGAGCAGTACGTC. Protein product: CASRGQGTYEQYV.

This clone was recorded once. The rearrangement links TRBV4-2 to TRBJ2-3; unclear D gene. CDR1 LGHNA and CDR2 YNFKEQ come from the germline V gene. This CDR3 is built from 11 residues. V lost 8 bases and J lost 7, with 10 bases in between. Here the CDR3 reads CASRLQNTQYF. As DNA, the CDR3 is TGTGCCAGCCGTCTGCAGAATACGCAGTATTTT.

This clone was seen a single time. The chain carries TRBV19 and TRBJ1-6; 11 bases line up with TRBD1. CDR3 length: 14 amino acids. Per the germline V gene, CDR1 is LNHDA and CDR2 is SQIVND (reference sequence). J lost 9 bases, V lost 4 bases, and 2 bases had no gene match. CDR3 loop: CASSTDRGRSPLHF. CDR3 sequence (DNA): TGTGCCAGTAGTACGGACAGGGGGCGTTCACCCCTCCACTTT.

The chain has TRBV3-1 (or the pseudogene TRBV3-2) and TRBJ2-3; a weak D match, TRBD1 (5 bases). Germline V lookup: CDR1 LGHDT, CDR2 YNNKEL (reference sequence). The CDR3 is 13 amino acids. Trimming shortened V by 4 bases and J by 4 bases, and 9 bases separated the two germline ends. The CDR3 coding sequence is TGTGCCAGCAGCCTCAAAGGGGCAGATACGCAGTATTTT. Residues: CASSLKGADTQYF.

Only a few counts were recorded for this clone. The gene calls are TRBV4-2 and TRBJ1-5, with TRBD1 identical over 7 bases. The CDR3 contains 15 residues. The V segment lost 3 bases and the J segment 4 bases; nucleotides outside the gene matches: 6. Germline assignment: CDR1 LGHNA and CDR2 YNFKEQ. CDR3 sequence reads: CASSHAQGPNQPQHF. The DNA of the CDR3 is TGTGCCAGCAGCCATGCACAGGGGCCAAATCAGCCCCAGCATTTT.

The chain uses TRBV11-2 and TRBJ1-1, with 9 bases that match TRBD1. Germline CDR1 reads SGHAT; CDR2 reads FQNNGV. The CDR3 covers 15 residues. V lost 4 bases, J lost 1 base, and 4 bases stayed unmatched. The CDR3 region is CASSYRTGANTEAFF. In DNA form, the CDR3 reads TGTGCCAGCAGCTACCGGACAGGGGCGAACACTGAAGCTTTCTTT. Together with reference TRBV11-2 and TRBJ1-1, the CDR3 gives the full variable domain: EAGVAQSPRYKIIEKRQSVAFWCNPISGHATLYWYQQILGQGPKLLIQFQNNGVVDDSQLPKDRFSAERLKGVDSTLKIQPAKLEDSAVYLCASSYRTGANTEAFFGQGTRLTVV.